This record covers a single T cell receptor (beta chain). What it binds is not known. The multiple sclerosis controls consisted of treatment-naive patients with relapsing-remitting disease, either stable or active. The authors negatively isolated CD8+ and CD4+ T cells and FACS-enriched TEMRA cells. This sample was included in a study of CD8 T cells in Susac syndrome. Notes on the study in general: The study recognized that the number of individuals in its TCR sequencing and HLA analysis was relatively small.

When the RNA was reverse transcribed, random hexamers were used with an input of about 0.5 to 1 ug. The immunoSEQ assay covered 54 Vbeta and 13 Jbeta segments for CDR3. TCRdb processed the immunoSEQ multiplex PCR reads anew with MiXCR; each CDR3 protein has one entry. The repertoire holds roughly 80,000 distinct CDR3 sequences, 91% seen once, with approximately 0.46% in the top ten. With V trimmed by 4 bases and J by 6 bases, 5 bases remained unmatched. This CDR3 has 13 amino acids. CDR1 is MNHEY and CDR2 is SVGAGI in the germline V gene. What was sequenced was CD8+ T cells from PBMCs. The V gene is TRBV6-5, the J gene TRBJ1-2, with TRBD1 matching over 7 bases. The receptor was derived from a human donor with multiple sclerosis. This chain's CDR3 is CASSSTGLHGYTF. CDR3 nucleotides: TGTGCCAGCAGTTCGACAGGGCTGCATGGCTACACCTTC.